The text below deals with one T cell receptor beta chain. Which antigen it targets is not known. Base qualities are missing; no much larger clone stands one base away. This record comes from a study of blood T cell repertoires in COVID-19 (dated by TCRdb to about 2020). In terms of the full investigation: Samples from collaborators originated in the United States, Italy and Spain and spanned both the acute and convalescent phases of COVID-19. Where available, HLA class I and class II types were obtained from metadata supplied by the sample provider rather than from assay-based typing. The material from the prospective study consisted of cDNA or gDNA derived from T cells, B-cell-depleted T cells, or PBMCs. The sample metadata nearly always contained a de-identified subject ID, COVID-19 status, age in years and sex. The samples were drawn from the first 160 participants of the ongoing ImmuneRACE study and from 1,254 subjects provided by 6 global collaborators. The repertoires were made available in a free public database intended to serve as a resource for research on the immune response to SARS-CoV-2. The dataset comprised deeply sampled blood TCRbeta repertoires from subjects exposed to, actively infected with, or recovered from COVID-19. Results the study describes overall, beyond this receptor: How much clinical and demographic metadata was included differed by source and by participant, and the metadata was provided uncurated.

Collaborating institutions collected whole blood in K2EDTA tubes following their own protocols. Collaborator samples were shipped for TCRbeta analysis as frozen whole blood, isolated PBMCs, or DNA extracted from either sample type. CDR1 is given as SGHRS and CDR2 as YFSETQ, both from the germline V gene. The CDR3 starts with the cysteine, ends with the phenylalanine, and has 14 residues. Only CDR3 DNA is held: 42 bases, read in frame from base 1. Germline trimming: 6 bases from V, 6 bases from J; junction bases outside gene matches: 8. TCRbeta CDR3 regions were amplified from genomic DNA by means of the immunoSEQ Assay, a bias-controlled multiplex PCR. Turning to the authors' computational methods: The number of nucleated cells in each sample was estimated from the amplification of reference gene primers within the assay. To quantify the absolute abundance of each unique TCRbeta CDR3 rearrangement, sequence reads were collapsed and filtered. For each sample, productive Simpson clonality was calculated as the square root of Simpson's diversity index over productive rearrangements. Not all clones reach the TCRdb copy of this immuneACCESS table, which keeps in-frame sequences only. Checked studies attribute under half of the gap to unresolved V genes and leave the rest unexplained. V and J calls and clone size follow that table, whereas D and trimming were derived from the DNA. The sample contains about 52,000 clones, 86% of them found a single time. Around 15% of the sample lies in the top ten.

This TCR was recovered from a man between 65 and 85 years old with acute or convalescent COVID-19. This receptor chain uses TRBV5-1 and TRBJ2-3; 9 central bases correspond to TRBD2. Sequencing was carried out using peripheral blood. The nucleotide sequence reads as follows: TGCGCCAGCAAAGGCGGGAGGGTCCAGGATACGCAGTATTTT. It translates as CASKGGRVQDTQYF.